These T cell receptor beta chains were read from a single sample in a study of CD8+ T cells in alopecia areata. Method: immunoSEQ multiplex PCR; TCRdb's copy keeps in-frame clones and lacks some. The table lists around 180,000 clones, roughly 60% of them singletons, with approximately 1% in the top ten. Sequences were derived from CD4+ T cells sorted from blood, sampled at week 24, from a patient treated with tofacitinib. These receptor sequences come from a human donor with alopecia areata. Each CDR3 is given with its conserved first and last residue. A row's size may be missing; if present it is once, few, many or a size class.

clone_size	v_call	j_call	cdr3_aa
-	TRBV29-1	TRBJ2-6	CSVPSSGANVLTF
once	TRBV25-1	TRBJ2-3	CASSVAGGNTQYF
-	TRBV30	TRBJ2-1	CAWSIPYWNNEQFF
-	TRBV4-3	TRBJ2-1	CASSQDLFGGNEQFF
-	TRBV19	TRBJ1-2	CASSRQHGGYTF
-	TRBV29-1	TRBJ1-2	CSVNGLGGYTF
-	TRBV29-1	TRBJ1-1	CSVEGRQGAGNTEAFF
-	TRBV7-8	TRBJ2-5	CASSLGTGKGETQYF
-	TRBV6-6	TRBJ2-5	CASRRQGILETQYF
-	TRBV10-3	TRBJ2-1	CAISEELPSEQFF
-	TRBV9	TRBJ1-5	CASSVSEQGRGYSNQPQHF
-	TRBV27	TRBJ2-3	CASSLTGSSGGHQYF
few	TRBV2	TRBJ2-3	CASSLGHPRTDTQYF
-	TRBV5-1	TRBJ2-7	CASKVGTASSYEQYF
-	TRBV29-1	TRBJ1-1	CSVVQGNTEAFF
-	TRBV30	TRBJ2-5	CAWSVHRRAGQETQYF
-	TRBV11-1	TRBJ2-6	CASSLSGTGANVLTF
-	TRBV30	TRBJ1-4	CAWSALSTGKDEKLFF
-	TRBV5-6	TRBJ1-5	CASSPDAGNSNQPQHF
-	TRBV18	TRBJ2-1	CASSPRVSLSSYNEQFF
-	TRBV4-3	TRBJ2-3	CASSERGGSDTQYF
-	TRBV11-3	TRBJ2-2	CASSQPGLAVNTGELFF
once	TRBV10-3	TRBJ1-5	CAISERPPDGQPQHF
-	TRBV9	TRBJ2-1	CASSVVDRTGHEQFF
-	TRBV30	TRBJ1-2	CAWSYFTGGNYGYTF
-	TRBV9	TRBJ1-4	CASTPTGVEKLFF
-	TRBV20-1	TRBJ2-2	CSAGNTGELFF
-	TRBV10-3	TRBJ1-1	CATGGQVLGAFF
-	TRBV6-5	TRBJ2-2	CASNRAGNTGELFF
-	TRBV29-1	TRBJ1-1	CSVGVSGTWDTEAFF
-	TRBV27	TRBJ1-5	CASSLSDASNQPQHF
-	TRBV29-1	TRBJ1-5	CSVVIGDSNQPQHF